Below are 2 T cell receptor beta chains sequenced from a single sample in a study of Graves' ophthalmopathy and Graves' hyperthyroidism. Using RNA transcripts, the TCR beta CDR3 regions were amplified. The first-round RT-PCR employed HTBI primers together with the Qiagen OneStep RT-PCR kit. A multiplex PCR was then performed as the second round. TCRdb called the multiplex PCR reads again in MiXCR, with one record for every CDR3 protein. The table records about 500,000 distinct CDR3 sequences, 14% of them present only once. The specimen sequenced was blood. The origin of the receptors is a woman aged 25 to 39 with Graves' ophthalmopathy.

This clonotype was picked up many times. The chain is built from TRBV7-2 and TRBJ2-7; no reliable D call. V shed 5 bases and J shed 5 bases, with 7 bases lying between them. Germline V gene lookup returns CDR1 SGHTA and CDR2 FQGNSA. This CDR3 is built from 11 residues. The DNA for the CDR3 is TGTGCCAGCAGCCCGCACAACGAGCAGTACTTC. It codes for CASSPHNEQYF.

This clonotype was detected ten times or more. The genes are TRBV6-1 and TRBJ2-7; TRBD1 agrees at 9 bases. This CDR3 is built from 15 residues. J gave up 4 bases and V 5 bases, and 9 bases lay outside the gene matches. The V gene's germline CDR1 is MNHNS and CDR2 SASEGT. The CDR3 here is CASSTYGTGKYEQYF. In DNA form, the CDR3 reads TGTGCCAGCAGTACCTATGGGACAGGGAAATACGAGCAGTACTTC.